The 31 T cell receptor beta chains below all came from one sample that was sequenced in a study of T cell responses to AZD1222 COVID-19 vaccine. The method was immunoSEQ multiplex PCR; TCRdb's version includes in-frame clones alone and lacks a portion of them. Among 150,000 or so clones listed, around 92% were seen once. The material sequenced was peripheral blood, taken on day 0 of AZD1222 vaccination. The origin of the receptors is an adult in good health.

The chain employs TRBV2 and TRBJ1-1; D unresolved. The CDR3 length is 14 residues. Germline CDR1 SNHLY, CDR2 FYNNEI. The CDR3, as DNA: TGTGTCACCATACGTCTTGGGCTGAACACTGAAGCTTTCTTT. Encoded protein: CVTIRLGLNTEAFF.

The CDR3 DNA follows: TGTGCCAGCACCGGGGACAGGGGTCAGCCCCAGCATTTT. It translates to CASTGDRGQPQHF. The chain is built from TRBV7-9 and TRBJ1-5; 10 nucleotides match TRBD1. J lost 6 bases, V lost 7 bases, and 3 bases had no gene match. The CDR3 loop spans 13 amino acids. Germline lookup yields CDR1 SEHNR and CDR2 FQNEAQ (reference sequence).

This clone was found once. The chain couples TRBV4-1 to TRBJ1-5; the D is unclear. CDR1 and CDR2 from the germline V gene are MGHRA and YSYEKL. V lost 0 bases and J 6 bases, leaving 3 bases between the germline ends. The CDR3 has 12 residues. The CDR3 loop is CASSQDGQPQHF. In DNA form, the CDR3 reads TGCGCCAGCAGCCAAGATGGTCAGCCCCAGCATTTT.

V usage is TRBV5-1 and J usage is TRBJ2-5, with D perhaps TRBD2 (5 bases). This CDR3 is built from 15 residues. The V and J ends lost 0 bases and 4 bases respectively, with 13 bases between them. Looked up from germline, CDR1 is SGHRS and CDR2 is YFSETQ. The CDR3 protein is CASSLAGAAGETQYF. CDR3 nucleotides: TGCGCCAGCAGCTTGGCCGGAGCGGCAGGAGAGACCCAGTACTTC.

V and J are TRBV4-3 and TRBJ1-2; tentative D call: TRBD1 (6 bases). The CDR3 is made up of 15 amino acids. Trimming removed 1 base from V and 1 base from J, with 10 bases in between. CDR1 LGHNA and CDR2 YSLEER come from the germline V gene. The CDR3: CASSQGTGSNYGYTF. CDR3 DNA: TGCGCCAGCAGCCAAGGAACAGGGAGTAACTATGGCTACACCTTC.

The J gene is TRBJ1-6, the V gene TRBV15, with D uncertain. This CDR3 has 21 residues. Trimming cost V 0 bases and J 0 bases, with 21 bases left between them. The germline V gene encodes CDR1 LNHNV and CDR2 YYDKDF (reference sequence). CDR3 sequence reads: CATSRDRRGEFESSYNSPLHF. Written as DNA, the CDR3 is TGTGCCACCAGCAGAGATCGGCGGGGAGAATTTGAGAGCTCCTATAATTCACCCCTCCACTTT.

V gene TRBV7-2 combines with J gene TRBJ1-2; no clear D gene. The length of the CDR3 is 16 residues. V dropped 2 bases and J dropped 5 bases, with 18 bases sitting between them. Per germline, CDR1 SGHTA and CDR2 FQGNSA. CDR3 in DNA: TGTGCCAGCAGCTTAATCGGGTTAAAGTTTGAGTATGGCTACACCTTC. It is translated as CASSLIGLKFEYGYTF.

V and J are TRBV30 and TRBJ1-2; D remains ambiguous. CDR1 GTSNPN and CDR2 SVGIG come from the germline V gene (reference sequence). Trimming stripped 5 bases from V and 2 bases from J, with 15 bases between. The CDR3 extends over 14 amino acids. CDR3 residues: CAWGAPRRNYGYTF. The CDR3 DNA reads as TGTGCCTGGGGCGCCCCGAGAAGGAACTATGGCTACACCTTC.

The genes are TRBV14 and TRBJ1-6; D might be TRBD1 (5 bases). CDR3 length: 15 residues. Germline values: CDR1 SGHDN, CDR2 FVKESK. V shed 3 bases and J shed 10 bases, with 16 bases lying between them. The DNA for the CDR3 is TGTGCCAGCAGCCACCCGGGGGGTAGTAGGTCACCCCTCCACTTT. This codes for CASSHPGGSRSPLHF. The variable domain in full, with the rest retrieved from reference TRBV14 and TRBJ1-6, is EAGVTQFPSHSVIEKGQTVTLRCDPISGHDNLYWYRRVMGKEIKFLLHFVKESKQDESGMPNNRFLAERTGGTYSTLKVQPAELEDSGVYFCASSHPGGSRSPLHFGNGTRLTVT.

V and J are TRBV11-3 and TRBJ2-3; D not resolved. The germline CDR1 and CDR2 sequences are SGHNT and YENEEA. The length of the CDR3 is 16 residues. V lost 1 base and J lost 6, with 17 bases in between. CDR3 sequence: CASSLGSRTLSDTQYF. The CDR3 bases are TGTGCCAGCAGCTTAGGGTCCCGGACGCTGTCGGATACGCAGTATTTT.

The chain joins TRBV27 to TRBJ1-6; D not certain. The CDR3 contains 14 residues. V lost 2 bases, J lost 6 bases, and 8 bases lay in between. The germline gives CDR1 MNHEY, CDR2 SMNVEV (reference sequence). As DNA, the CDR3 is TGTGCCAGCAGTTTAAGGCGGATTAATTCACCCCTCCACTTT. Translating it yields CASSLRRINSPLHF.

The chain combines TRBV28 with TRBJ1-1, with D tentatively TRBD1 (5 bases). The CDR3 is made up of 17 amino acids. Germline V CDR1 and CDR2: MDHEN, SYDVKM. Trimming left V 1 base short and J 0 bases short, with 15 bases between. The CDR3 loop is CASSLLWGRHMNTEAFF. DNA for the CDR3: TGTGCCAGCAGTTTATTGTGGGGACGCCATATGAACACTGAAGCTTTCTTT.

The rearrangement uses TRBV5-1 and TRBJ1-1; unclear D gene. CDR1 is SGHRS, CDR2 YFSETQ, per germline. The CDR3 is 15 residues long. V was cut by 2 bases and J by 2 bases, with 13 bases left in between. The CDR3 is CASSFSGTYNTEAFF. As DNA, the CDR3 is TGCGCCAGCAGCTTTAGCGGAACGTACAACACTGAAGCTTTCTTT.

The chain combines TRBV10-3 with TRBJ1-1, with no clear D. Germline V lookup: CDR1 ENHRY, CDR2 SYGVKD. This CDR3 contains 12 residues. V was shortened by 10 bases and J by 1 base, with 10 bases between the two germline ends. CDR3 region: CATRRENTEAFF. For the CDR3, the DNA is TGTGCCACCCGGCGGGAGAACACTGAAGCTTTCTTT.

The genes are TRBV3-1 (or the pseudogene TRBV3-2) and TRBJ1-5; D gene uncertain. V was clipped by 5 bases and J by 7 bases, with 12 bases between them. Germline-derived CDR1 and CDR2 are LGHDT and YNNKEL (reference sequence). This CDR3 spans 13 amino acids. The CDR3 reads CASSIGPSQPQHF. The DNA for the CDR3 is TGTGCCAGCAGCATCGGGCCCTCACAGCCCCAGCATTTT.

This chain uses TRBV9 with TRBJ2-3, with 7 bases identical to TRBD1. V trimming: 6 bases; J trimming: 4 bases; junction bases outside the gene matches: 11. There are 15 residues in the CDR3. Germline assignment: CDR1 SGDLS and CDR2 YYNGEE. CDR3: CASKQGPEGADTQYF. CDR3 bases: TGTGCCAGCAAACAGGGGCCAGAGGGGGCAGATACGCAGTATTTT.

This sequence joins TRBV15 and TRBJ1-4; TRBD1 is a possible D gene (5 bases). Germline values: CDR1 LNHNV, CDR2 YYDKDF (reference sequence). The CDR3 loop spans 15 amino acids. V was trimmed by 4 bases and J by 4 bases, leaving 13 bases between them. The CDR3 loop is CATSTSTALNEKLFF. The CDR3 DNA sequence: TGTGCCACCAGCACCTCGACAGCCCTTAATGAAAAACTGTTTTTT.

This chain connects TRBV29-1 to TRBJ2-7, with TRBD1 matching 9 bases. Losses at the gene ends were 6 bases for V and 0 bases for J; bases not matched to a gene: 6. From germline, CDR1 is SQVTM and CDR2 ANQGSEA. This CDR3 is built from 14 residues. CDR3 sequence reads: CSVGDRGGSYEQYF. The CDR3 nucleotides read TGCAGCGTGGGAGACAGGGGGGGCTCCTACGAGCAGTACTTC.

The chain uses TRBV9 and TRBJ1-2; no clear D gene. The CDR3 contains 11 residues. Trimming left V 2 bases short and J 8 bases short, with 7 bases between. Germline CDR1 reads SGDLS; CDR2 reads YYNGEE. The CDR3 loop reads CASSVGDGYTF. CDR3 nucleotide sequence: TGTGCCAGCAGCGTGGGTGACGGCTACACCTTC.

The chain carries TRBV5-1 and TRBJ2-1; 7 bases are shared with TRBD2. CDR1 SGHRS and CDR2 YFSETQ come from the germline V gene. This CDR3 region has 16 residues. Trimming at V came to 4 bases and at J to 7 bases, leaving 14 bases not matched to a gene. As DNA, the CDR3 is TGCGCCAGCAGCCCCGTTTCGGGGGGATCTCGGAATGAGCAGTTCTTC. It specifies CASSPVSGGSRNEQFF.

The rearrangement uses TRBV18 and TRBJ2-3, with 13 bases identical to TRBD2. The CDR3 is 18 residues long. The germline gives CDR1 KGHSH, CDR2 LQKENI. V was clipped by 4 bases and J by 4 bases; unmatched bases: 11. The CDR3 DNA reads as TGTGCCAGCTCACGAATAACCTCGGGACTAGCGGGGTCAGATACGCAGTATTTT. Encoded protein: CASSRITSGLAGSDTQYF.

This rearrangement joins TRBV5-4 to TRBJ1-3; 8 nucleotides align to TRBD1. Germline values: CDR1 SGHNT, CDR2 YYREEE (reference sequence). Unmatched junction bases numbered 13, after V lost 0 bases and J lost 2 bases. The CDR3 contains 19 residues. Here the CDR3 DNA reads TGTGCCAGCAGCTTGGGGGGACAGGCCGCGATTTTAGCTGGAAACACCATATATTTT. Translating gives CASSLGGQAAILAGNTIYF.

The chain recombines TRBV5-1 with TRBJ2-5; D unclear. Germline CDR1 reads SGHRS; CDR2 reads YFSETQ. CDR3 length equals 15 residues. V was pared by 1 base and J by 0 bases, with 10 bases between. This chain's CDR3 is CASSLTVTYQETQYF. CDR3 sequence (DNA): TGCGCCAGCAGCTTGACGGTGACCTACCAAGAGACCCAGTACTTC.

In DNA, the CDR3 is TGCGCCAGCAGCTTGGCCACACGGGGGGACACCGGGGAGCTGTTTTTT. This sequence encodes CASSLATRGDTGELFF. The chain links TRBV5-1 to TRBJ2-2, with 7 nucleotides matching TRBD2. The CDR3 is 16 residues long. The V and J ends lost 0 bases and 3 bases, in that order; junction bases with no gene match: 5. Germline loops: CDR1 SGHRS, CDR2 YFSETQ.

J is TRBJ1-2 and V is TRBV7-9; no clear D gene. The CDR3 extends over 13 amino acids. V lost 5 bases and J lost 6, with 13 bases in between. Germline assignment: CDR1 SEHNR and CDR2 FQNEAQ (reference sequence). CDR3 DNA: TGTGCCAGCAGCCCAGTTGGCGGACATGGCTACACCTTC. Its translation is CASSPVGGHGYTF.

V gene TRBV6-2 or TRBV6-3 combines with J gene TRBJ1-2, with D unclear. Germline lookup yields CDR1 MNHEY and CDR2 SVGEGT. The CDR3 runs 14 residues. Trimming took 0 bases from V and 4 from J, leaving 9 bases between them. The CDR3 DNA follows: TGTGCCAGCAGTTACTCGTTCGGGTCCTATGGCTACACCTTC. The encoded protein is CASSYSFGSYGYTF.

J is TRBJ1-1 and V is TRBV18, with 7 bases that match TRBD1. The CDR3 is made up of 17 amino acids. Looked up from germline, CDR1 is KGHSH and CDR2 is LQKENI. The J segment lost 5 bases and the V segment lost 0 bases, leaving 12 bases of the junction unmatched. The CDR3 DNA reads as TGTGCCAGCTCACCACCAGCAGGACAGGCCTTGAGGACTGAAGCTTTCTTT. Translation gives CASSPPAGQALRTEAFF.

The V and J genes are TRBV2 and TRBJ2-2; the D gene could be TRBD1 or TRBD2 (5 bases each). Germline assignment: CDR1 SNHLY and CDR2 FYNNEI. The CDR3 loop spans 14 amino acids. V was trimmed by 4 bases and J by 3 bases, leaving 9 bases between them. CDR3 residues: CASSVRGYTGELFF. The CDR3 DNA follows: TGTGCCAGCAGTGTACGGGGCTACACCGGGGAGCTGTTTTTT.

The chain uses TRBV3-1 (or the pseudogene TRBV3-2) and TRBJ2-7; D gene uncertain. Deletions cut 0 bases from V and 1 base from J, with 22 bases between. CDR1 and CDR2 (germline): LGHDT, YNNKEL (reference sequence). The CDR3 is 19 amino acids. In nucleotides, the CDR3 is TGTGCCAGCAGCCAAGATGAGTGGCGCGTCCTCTTGATATCCTACGAGCAGTACTTC. Translation gives CASSQDEWRVLLISYEQYF.

The chain has TRBV11-2 and TRBJ1-2; D is uncertain. V lost 3 bases and J 2 bases, leaving 10 bases between the germline ends. The CDR3 consists of 14 residues. Germline V gives CDR1 SGHAT, CDR2 FQNNGV. Here the CDR3 reads CASSFMALNYGYTF. The CDR3 DNA reads TGTGCCAGCAGCTTTATGGCCCTAAACTATGGCTACACCTTC. The variable domain in full, with the rest retrieved from reference TRBV11-2 and TRBJ1-2, is EAGVAQSPRYKIIEKRQSVAFWCNPISGHATLYWYQQILGQGPKLLIQFQNNGVVDDSQLPKDRFSAERLKGVDSTLKIQPAKLEDSAVYLCASSFMALNYGYTFGSGTRLTVV.

In regard to this clone: Other DNA sequences in the sample encode the same CDR3. The J gene is TRBJ1-6, the V gene TRBV11-3, with D possibly being TRBD1 (5 bases). This CDR3 has 18 residues. Trimming took 0 bases from V and 0 from J, leaving 12 bases between them. CDR1 is SGHNT, CDR2 YENEEA, per germline. CDR3 DNA sequence: TGTGCCAGCAGCTTAGACCAGGGCGGGAGCTCCTATAATTCACCCCTCCACTTT. Encoded protein: CASSLDQGGSSYNSPLHF.